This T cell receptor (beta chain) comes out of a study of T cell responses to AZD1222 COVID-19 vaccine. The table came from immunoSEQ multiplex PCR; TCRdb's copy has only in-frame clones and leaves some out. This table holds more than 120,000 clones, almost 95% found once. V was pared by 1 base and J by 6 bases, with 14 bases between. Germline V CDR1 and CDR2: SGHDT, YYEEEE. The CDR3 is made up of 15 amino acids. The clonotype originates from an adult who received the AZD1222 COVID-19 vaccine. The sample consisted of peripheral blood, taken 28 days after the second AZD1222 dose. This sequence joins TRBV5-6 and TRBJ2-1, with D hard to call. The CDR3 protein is CASSLYAALTNEQFF. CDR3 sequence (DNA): TGTGCCAGCAGCTTGTATGCTGCCCTGACCAATGAGCAGTTCTTC.